This note documents a single TCR beta chain sequence. In this sample, this clone turned up a few times. Its antigen has not been determined. No base quality values were provided; no much bigger clone lies one nucleotide off. From the cysteine through the phenylalanine, the CDR3 covers 16 amino acids. This entry keeps only the CDR3 DNA: 48 bases, framed from base 1. Taken from the germline V gene (reference sequence), the CDR1 and CDR2 loops are MNHNY and SVGAGI. Trimming costs V 0 bases and J 0 bases, and their ends lie 9 bases apart. The data were taken from a study of beta chain features in type 1 diabetes (dated by TCRdb to about 2018). Broadly, across the study: No differences in mean age, gender distribution, total cell number or subset yield were found between patients and healthy donors. Across all samples, about 110 million sorted cells were examined, and cell number per subset correlated strongly with RNA yield. In the study, recently diagnosed type 1 diabetes patients and matched healthy donors were compared on the TCRB repertoires of their sorted circulating CD4+ T cell subsets. Whereas all 28 donors provided naive and central memory subsets, regulatory and stem cell-like memory subsets were isolated from just 8 patients and roughly 8 healthy donors. Overall results and qualifications from the work: Sequencing cDNA rather than genomic DNA could over-represent highly expressing activated cells, although activation and CD3 levels did not differ between groups. Because the HLA sub-analyses included only small numbers of individuals, any influence of HLA type on TCRB rearrangement was left unresolved. Fewer insertions and more nucleotide deletions at VDJ recombination sites were observed in patients with type 1 diabetes, implying thymic rearrangement abnormalities. Naive, central memory and regulatory TCRB repertoires appeared to be more similar among patients than among healthy donors. A moderate but significant shortening of TCRB CDR3 length was observed in type 1 diabetes patients in all four CD4+ subsets. PCR might favor shorter templates, but patient and control samples were amplified and corrected together, so any skew would affect both groups equally.

The entire amount of isolated RNA was reverse transcribed using the High Capacity cDNA Reverse Transcription Kit, so the sequenced TCRB transcripts were expressed ones. Naive, central memory and regulatory T cell samples underwent deep immunoSEQ sequencing, averaging about 3.57 million total reads per sample. After sorted cells were lysed in RLT buffer, RNA was extracted with DNase-treated RNeasy Micro or Mini kits, with the choice depending on cell number. Each cell subset was processed on its own to prevent cross-contamination, while patient and healthy donor samples were processed together. Using the immunoSEQ multiplex PCR, TCRB sequences were amplified from cDNA into 87-bp fragments spanning the CDR3 region. Amplicons were sequenced on the Illumina HiSeq platform. The published analysis was carried out like this. Synthetic template baselines were used to correct PCR bias computationally, reads within Hamming distance 2 were collapsed, and singletons that could not be merged were discarded. By aligning reads against IMGT, V, D and J genes, CDR3 length, and insertions or deletions at six rearrangement sites were assigned. Within each subset, clonotype counts were normalized to the number of sorted cells before true diversity and Gini coefficients were calculated with the tcR R package. Repertoire sharing was quantified using the overlap coefficient calculated on TCRB nucleotide sequences. Out-of-frame TCRB sequences from naive cells were analyzed as a proxy for the pre-selection repertoire. Drawn from immuneACCESS, this table holds only the in-frame rearrangements with V and J called that TCRdb kept. Clones are partly lost; checked studies trace under half to an unresolved V gene and leave the rest unexplained. The V and J calls and clone size were taken over from that table, and D and trimming were inferred from the DNA. This sample lists hundreds of thousands of clones; 10% to 15% were detected once. The ten biggest clones cover approximately 0.015% of the sample.

A single peripheral blood draw of about 116 mL on average was collected from each donor into heparinised tubes. Using a panel that included CD45RO, CCR7, CD25, CD127, CD95 and CD27, naive, central memory, regulatory and stem cell-like memory CD4+ T cells were sorted on a BD FACSAria II. Purity was above 98% for every sorted population. Right away, PBMCs were isolated by Lymphoprep density gradient centrifugation and were stained directly, with no culture step. So that batch effects would be minimized, each experiment stained and sorted samples in pairs, pairing one healthy donor with one patient. The sequence links TRBV6-6 to TRBJ2-1; TRBD2 is possibly the D segment (6 matching bases). Source material: naive CD4+ T cells from blood. This specimen's cell subset or site label, per the study, means: true naive CD4+ T cells. The source is a man between 18 and 29 years old in good health. The CDR3 protein sequence reads: CASSYSGGNSYNEQFF. Here is the DNA: TGTGCCAGCAGTTACTCGGGCGGGAACTCCTACAATGAGCAGTTCTTC.